The 24 T cell receptor beta chains listed next were all sequenced from one sample in a study of beta chain features in type 1 diabetes. What was sequenced were expressed TCRB transcripts, since all of the isolated RNA had been reverse transcribed. Assay used: immunoSEQ multiplex PCR; TCRdb lists only in-frame clones, some missing. The table has around 160,000 clones, about 44% seen once. Sequencing was performed on Tregs from blood. Every receptor here comes from a young man in good health.

The chain joins TRBV21-1 to TRBJ1-2; the table names TRBD1, a call not compared with the DNA. TRBV21-1 is listed as a pseudogene. This CDR3 is built from 16 residues. Written as DNA, the CDR3 is TGTGCCAGCAGCAAAGGGTTGAGGGGGCGAATCTATGGCTACACCTTC. This encodes CASSKGLRGRIYGYTF.

V is TRBV29-1 and J is TRBJ2-5, with TRBD1 matching over 7 bases. Looked up from germline, CDR1 is SQVTM and CDR2 is ANQGSEA. The V and J ends lost 5 bases and 0 bases, in that order; junction bases with no gene match: 9. The CDR3 has 15 residues. In DNA form, the CDR3 reads TGCAGCGTTACGGGACAGCCAAAATACCAAGAGACCCAGTACTTC. Translation: CSVTGQPKYQETQYF. Variable domain in full (rest from reference TRBV29-1 and TRBJ2-5): SAVISQKPSRDICQRGTSLTIQCQVDSQVTMMFWYRQQPGQSLTLIATANQGSEATYESGFVIDKFPISRPNLTFSTLTVSNMSPEDSSIYLCSVTGQPKYQETQYFGPGTRLLVL.

The chain employs TRBV27 and TRBJ1-4; D ambiguous. The CDR3 runs to 15 residues. Between the trimmed V and J ends, which lost 3 bases and 4 bases, there was a span of 12 bases. From germline, CDR1 is MNHEY and CDR2 SMNVEV (reference sequence). This CDR3 is CASSFLAPNNEKLFF. DNA for the CDR3: TGTGCCAGCAGTTTTTTAGCCCCTAATAATGAAAAACTGTTTTTT.

This clone was seen a few times. The rearrangement joins TRBV6-1 to TRBJ2-7, with D perhaps TRBD2 (6 bases). Germline V gives CDR1 MNHNS, CDR2 SASEGT. Between the trimmed V and J ends, which lost 6 bases and 8 bases, there was a span of 20 bases. There are 14 residues in the CDR3. CDR3 sequence reads: CASRDPGLRRKQYF. CDR3 sequence (DNA): TGTGCCAGCAGGGACCCGGGACTGAGGAGAAAGCAGTACTTC.

The CDR3: CASSPPDSWVTREEQFF. The CDR3 DNA reads as TGTGCCAGCTCACCACCGGACAGCTGGGTTACCAGAGAGGAGCAGTTCTTC. This chain links TRBV18 with TRBJ2-1; tentatively, D is TRBD1 (6 bases). Germline V gene sequence: CDR1 KGHSH, CDR2 LQKENI. The CDR3 length is 17 residues. V was trimmed by 0 bases and J by 10 bases, leaving 22 bases between them.

This clone was observed a few times. V gene TRBV29-1 combines with J gene TRBJ1-1; D possibly corresponds to TRBD1 (5 bases). Looked up from germline, CDR1 is SQVTM and CDR2 is ANQGSEA. The CDR3 totals 11 residues. The CDR3 DNA reads TGCACCATCAGGGCGAACACTGAAGCTTTCTTT. Amino acid sequence: CTIRANTEAFF.

The chain links TRBV6-1 to TRBJ2-7; TRBD2 matches 9 bases. This CDR3 region has 16 residues. Germline V lookup: CDR1 MNHNS, CDR2 SASEGT. V gave up 0 bases and J gave up 5 bases; unmatched junction bases: 8. DNA of the CDR3: TGTGCCAGCAGTGAAGCGCGTGGCGGGGGGGCCGACGAGCAGTACTTC. The encoded protein is CASSEARGGGADEQYF.

The J gene is TRBJ2-3, the V gene TRBV19; 10 nucleotides agree with TRBD1. This CDR3 is 16 amino acids long. Germline CDR1 and CDR2: LNHDA and SQIVND (reference sequence). V was pared by 9 bases and J by 1 base, with 10 bases of the junction left unmatched. CDR3 in DNA: TGTGCCAGAAGAACTCGGACAGGGGGGGGCACAGATACGCAGTATTTT. Its translation is CARRTRTGGGTDTQYF.

This clone was seen a handful of times. This chain connects TRBV4-3 to TRBJ2-1; 11 nucleotides agree with TRBD2. Germline loops: CDR1 LGHNA, CDR2 YSLEER. The CDR3 has 16 residues. V trimming: 4 bases; J trimming: 8 bases; junction bases outside the gene matches: 10. CDR3 in DNA: TGCGCCAGCAGCCGCGAACTAGCGGGAGCTTTGGATGAGCAGTTCTTC. It encodes CASSRELAGALDEQFF.

The V call is TRBV18, the J call TRBJ1-1; a possible D gene is TRBD1 (5 bases). This CDR3 is built from 16 residues. Germline V gene lookup returns CDR1 KGHSH and CDR2 LQKENI. Trimming stripped 1 base from V and 4 bases from J, with 16 bases between. The CDR3, as DNA: TGTGCCAGCTCACCACAAGTTCCCGGGAGGGGCACTGAAGCTTTCTTT. This encodes CASSPQVPGRGTEAFF.

V usage is TRBV15 and J usage is TRBJ2-3, with D hard to call. The germline gives CDR1 LNHNV, CDR2 YYDKDF (reference sequence). V lost 1 base to trimming and J lost 8 bases, with 13 bases between them. The CDR3 has 14 residues. Here the CDR3 DNA reads TGTGCCACCAGCAGAGCGGTAGCCGCGCCTACGCAGTATTTT. This sequence encodes CATSRAVAAPTQYF.

The chain recombines TRBV4-3 with TRBJ1-1; the D gene is possibly TRBD1 (6 bases). The germline V gene has CDR1 LGHNA and CDR2 YSLEER. The CDR3 spans 14 residues. Trimming stripped 6 bases from V and 1 base from J, with 12 bases between. The DNA for the CDR3 is TGCGCCAGCAGTCTCGGACAGCCGAACACTGAAGCTTTCTTT. Amino acids: CASSLGQPNTEAFF.

The chain uses TRBV4-3 and TRBJ2-1; 11 bases fit TRBD2. The CDR3 is made up of 15 amino acids. Germline V gene sequence: CDR1 LGHNA, CDR2 YSLEER. With V trimmed by 6 bases and J by 5 bases, 6 bases remained unmatched. CDR3 bases: TGCGCCAGCAGTCGACTAGCGGGGCCCCACAATGAGCAGTTCTTC. Its translation is CASSRLAGPHNEQFF.

V usage is TRBV30 and J usage is TRBJ2-1; D is possibly TRBD1 (5 bases). V shed 4 bases and J shed 0 bases, with 22 bases lying between them. Germline values: CDR1 GTSNPN, CDR2 SVGIG (reference sequence). CDR3 length: 18 residues. CDR3 nucleotides: TGTGCCTGGATACCCAGGGCATACACAGGCGACTCCTACAATGAGCAGTTCTTC. Translated: CAWIPRAYTGDSYNEQFF. Full variable domain (missing parts from reference TRBV30 and TRBJ2-1): SQTIHQWPATLVQPVGSPLSLECTVEGTSNPNLYWYRQAAGRGLQLLFYSVGIGQISSEVPQNLSASRPQDRQFILSSKKLLLSDSGFYLCAWIPRAYTGDSYNEQFFGPGTRLTVL.

V and J are TRBV7-3 and TRBJ2-3; 8 bases are a match to TRBD2. In germline, CDR1 is SGHTA, CDR2 FQGTGA. The CDR3 is 16 amino acids. Trimming took 5 bases from V and 5 from J; bases not matched to a gene: 12. CDR3 region: CASSRSSGSRIDTQYF. CDR3 nucleotides: TGTGCCAGCAGCAGGTCTAGCGGGTCCAGGATAGATACGCAGTATTTT.

The chain has TRBV6-5 and TRBJ2-3; D may be TRBD2 (6 bases). The V gene's germline CDR1 is MNHEY and CDR2 SVGAGI. The CDR3 spans 12 residues. The V end was cut by 8 bases, the J end by 9 bases, with 15 bases between. The CDR3 spells CASQAQGGTQYF. The DNA of the CDR3 is TGTGCCAGCCAGGCGCAGGGAGGCACGCAGTATTTT.

The chain carries TRBV18 and TRBJ1-1; D gene unclear. The CDR3 is made up of 13 amino acids. CDR1 KGHSH and CDR2 LQKENI come from the germline V gene. Trimming left V 5 bases short and J 1 base short, with 8 bases between. The CDR3 nucleotides read TGTGCCAGCTCAACTGAGGGGAACACTGAAGCTTTCTTT. Encoded protein: CASSTEGNTEAFF.

V usage is TRBV6-1 and J usage is TRBJ2-5, with 7 bases fitting TRBD1. The length of the CDR3 is 13 residues. The germline CDR1 and CDR2 sequences are MNHNS and SASEGT. Trimming at V came to 10 bases and at J to 4 bases, leaving 9 bases not matched to a gene. The CDR3 nucleotides are TGTGCCACCCAGCTGACAGGGACAGAGACCCAGTACTTC. It is translated as CATQLTGTETQYF.

As to this clone: Other DNA sequences of this sample code for an identical CDR3. The J gene is TRBJ1-2, the V gene TRBV28; D is unresolved. There are 11 residues in the CDR3. Germline CDR1 is MDHEN and CDR2 is SYDVKM. V dropped 3 bases and J dropped 7 bases, with 6 bases sitting between them. CDR3 in amino acids: CASSFRGGYTF. CDR3 nucleotides: TGTGCCAGCAGTTTCCGGGGTGGCTACACCTTC.

There are a few counts of this clone. The rearrangement joins TRBV5-4 to TRBJ2-3; the D is unclear. Germline CDR1 is SGHNT and CDR2 is YYREEE (reference sequence). The length of the CDR3 is 16 residues. V dropped 3 bases and J dropped 1 base, with 15 bases sitting between them. CDR3 protein: CASSSPILLGTDTQYF. For the CDR3, the DNA is TGTGCCAGCAGCTCCCCTATCCTGCTCGGCACAGATACGCAGTATTTT. Variable domain in full (rest from reference TRBV5-4 and TRBJ2-3): ETGVTQSPTHLIKTRGQQVTLRCSSQSGHNTVSWYQQALGQGPQFIFQYYREEENGRGNFPPRFSGLQFPNYSSELNVNALELDDSALYLCASSSPILLGTDTQYFGPGTRLTVL.

The chain recombines TRBV6-5 with TRBJ2-7, with 8 bases aligning to TRBD2. Losses at the gene ends were 8 bases for V and 2 bases for J; bases not matched to a gene: 5. The CDR3 covers 13 residues. The germline V gene encodes CDR1 MNHEY and CDR2 SVGAGI. CDR3 protein: CASGAGGPYEQYF. CDR3 nucleotide sequence: TGTGCCAGCGGTGCGGGAGGACCCTACGAGCAGTACTTC.

The J gene is TRBJ2-3, the V gene TRBV7-8; 11 bases match TRBD2. V was pared by 1 base and J by 1 base, with 1 base of the junction left unmatched. CDR3 size: 16 residues. Germline-derived CDR1 and CDR2 are SGHVS and FQNEAQ. CDR3 loop: CASSLGLAGRTDTQYF. CDR3 in DNA: TGTGCCAGCAGCTTAGGACTAGCGGGGCGCACAGATACGCAGTATTTT.

The genes are TRBV7-9 and TRBJ1-4; D uncertain. The CDR3 runs 16 residues. The V and J ends lost 5 bases and 0 bases respectively, with 13 bases between them. Germline-derived CDR1 and CDR2 are SEHNR and FQNEAQ (reference sequence). The CDR3 DNA sequence: TGTGCCAGCAGCCCGGGGATGGGTACAACTAATGAAAAACTGTTTTTT. It specifies CASSPGMGTTNEKLFF.

This clone was counted a few times. This chain connects TRBV5-8 to TRBJ1-1, with 10 bases fitting TRBD1. This CDR3 spans 14 amino acids. CDR1 SGHTS and CDR2 YDEGEE come from the germline V gene. V dropped 4 bases and J dropped 4; count of bases not matched to a gene: 4. The CDR3 region has the DNA TGTGCCAGCAGCAAAGGACAGGGGGGCACTGAAGCTTTCTTT. Translated, it gives CASSKGQGGTEAFF. Drawing the rest from reference TRBV5-8 and TRBJ1-1, the complete variable domain is EAGVTQSPTHLIKTRGQQATLRCSPISGHTSVYWYQQALGLGLQFLLWYDEGEERNRGNFPPRFSGRQFPNYSSELNVNALELEDSALYLCASSKGQGGTEAFFGQGTRLTVV.